This T cell receptor (beta chain) was found in a study of T cell responses to AZD1222 COVID-19 vaccine. Study outcomes and limitations: Donor demographics were predominantly white British with a female majority; clonal diversity may be underestimated. Repertoire samples came only from after the peak T cell response.

Measured with immunoSEQ multiplex PCR; TCRdb has only the in-frame clones, and not every one. The table lists around 100,000 clones, around 87% of them singletons, with 4% to 5% in the top ten. This clone came up many times. Its target is unknown. The CDR3 runs 16 residues. Germline loops: CDR1 MNHEY, CDR2 SMNVEV (reference sequence). With 6 bases clipped from V and 0 bases from J, the junction kept 6 bases outside the gene matches. This sequence joins TRBV27 and TRBJ1-5, with 9 bases lining up with TRBD1. The sequence was obtained from an adult in good health. Material: peripheral blood, obtained on day 0 of MenACWY control vaccination. CDR3 in DNA: TGTGCCAGCAGGCAGGGACAGGGTTATAGCAATCAGCCCCAGCATTTT. It encodes CASRQGQGYSNQPQHF.